This T cell receptor (beta chain) was documented in a study of blood T cell repertoires in COVID-19. Study context: The origin of the acute and convalescent COVID-19 samples was the United States, Italy and Spain. Sample material is recorded as cDNA or gDNA derived from T cells, B-cell-depleted T cells, or PBMCs.

Per the authors' pipeline: Quantification of nucleated cells was approximated via reference gene primer amplification. Libraries were prepared by immunoSEQ multiplex PCR; TCRdb keeps only in-frame clonotypes and omits some of them. The V and J calls and clone size are taken from that table; D and trimming were inferred from the DNA. The table includes about 180,000 clones, 80% to 90% detected once. This CDR3 spans 14 amino acids. Germline loops: CDR1 SGHKS, CDR2 YYEKEE (reference sequence). J lost 6 bases, V lost 4 bases, and 8 bases had no gene match. This clone was seen only once. This sequence was found in a man aged 50 to 60 with active or convalescent COVID-19. This chain connects TRBV5-5 to TRBJ1-2; 8 bases align to TRBD1. Material for sequencing was peripheral blood. The CDR3: CASSTRTGSHGYTF. The DNA of the CDR3 is TGTGCCAGCAGCACCCGGACAGGGTCCCATGGCTACACCTTC.